This entry lists 24 T cell receptor beta chains sequenced from one sample in a study of T cells in Graves' hyperthyroidism and ophthalmopathy. The CDR3 regions of TCR beta were amplified from RNA transcripts. Using the HTBI primer set, a first-round RT-PCR was run on the TCR CDR3. TCRdb used MiXCR to reprocess the multiplex PCR reads, holding one entry per CDR3 protein. Among about 840,000 distinct CDR3 sequences listed, 38% were seen once. Sequenced material: blood. These receptors were collected from a man aged 18 to 35 with Graves' hyperthyroidism.

This sequence joins TRBV7-9 and TRBJ2-7; D is perhaps TRBD2 (6 bases). Germline V gives CDR1 SEHNR, CDR2 FQNEAQ (reference sequence). Trimming stripped 5 bases from V and 2 bases from J, with 10 bases between. This CDR3 has 13 residues. The chain's CDR3 is CASSAGPTYEQYF. The DNA for the CDR3 is TGTGCCAGCAGCGCGGGGCCTACCTACGAGCAGTACTTC. Together with reference TRBV7-9 and TRBJ2-7, the CDR3 gives the full variable domain: DTGVSQNPRHKITKRGQNVTFRCDPISEHNRLYWYRQTLGQGPEFLTYFQNEAQLEKSRLLSDRFSAERPKGSFSTLEIQRTEQGDSAMYLCASSAGPTYEQYFGPGTRLTVT.

The chain recombines TRBV20-1 with TRBJ1-5; TRBD1 matches 9 bases. The CDR3 consists of 19 residues. Trimming at V came to 1 base and at J to 2 bases, leaving 15 bases not matched to a gene. Germline CDR1 DFQATT, CDR2 SNEGSKA (reference sequence). The CDR3 loop is CSARGGRTGVGLGNQPQHF. CDR3 DNA: TGCAGTGCTAGAGGCGGAAGGACAGGGGTAGGCTTGGGCAATCAGCCCCAGCATTTT.

This clonotype showed up many times. The rearrangement uses TRBV19 and TRBJ1-5; D gene unclear. Trimming took off 6 bases at V and 2 bases at J, with 11 bases between the two ends. The CDR3 is 14 amino acids. The germline V gene has CDR1 LNHDA and CDR2 SQIVND (reference sequence). The CDR3 bases are TGTGCCAGTAGAGGGCCCGCCGGCAATCAGCCCCAGCATTTT. This codes for CASRGPAGNQPQHF.

This clonotype was detected ten times or more. The chain carries TRBV9 and TRBJ2-7; 8 bases agree with TRBD2. The trim removed 0 bases at V and 5 bases at J, leaving 4 bases unmatched. Germline V gene lookup returns CDR1 SGDLS and CDR2 YYNGEE. This CDR3 spans 14 amino acids. CDR3 sequence: CASSVEGLDDEQYF. For the CDR3, the DNA is TGTGCCAGCAGCGTAGAGGGACTAGATGACGAGCAGTACTTC.

This rearrangement joins TRBV7-9 to TRBJ2-5; D is unresolved. The V end lost 2 bases, the J end lost 3 bases, and 13 bases lay between the germline ends. This CDR3 contains 15 residues. Germline CDR1 is SEHNR and CDR2 is FQNEAQ (reference sequence). The CDR3 reads CASSLIRPTKETQYF. CDR3 coding DNA: TGTGCCAGCAGCTTAATTCGGCCTACTAAAGAGACCCAGTACTTC.

This clonotype was observed at least ten times. This rearrangement joins TRBV20-1 to TRBJ1-4, with D uncertain. Trimming stripped 3 bases from V and 0 bases from J, with 8 bases between. This CDR3 is built from 14 residues. CDR1 and CDR2 from the germline V gene are DFQATT and SNEGSKA (reference sequence). CDR3 protein: CSARAHPTNEKLFF. The CDR3, as DNA: TGCAGTGCTAGGGCGCACCCAACTAATGAAAAACTGTTTTTT.

The chain couples TRBV11-2 to TRBJ1-1, with TRBD1 matching 9 bases. J lost 0 bases, V lost 7 bases, and 6 bases had no gene match. Germline-derived CDR1 and CDR2 are SGHAT and FQNNGV. CDR3 length: 15 residues. Here the CDR3 DNA reads TGTGCCAGCAACCCGGGACAGGGACTGAACACTGAAGCTTTCTTT. Encoded protein: CASNPGQGLNTEAFF.

This clonotype was counted many times. The chain links TRBV7-9 to TRBJ2-7, with 11 positions matching TRBD1. Germline V gene sequence: CDR1 SEHNR, CDR2 FQNEAQ (reference sequence). V lost 4 bases and J lost 5; bases outside the gene matches: 4. The CDR3 consists of 14 residues. CDR3 sequence reads: CASSSGTGGDEQYF. The DNA of the CDR3 is TGTGCCAGCAGCTCCGGGACAGGGGGGGACGAGCAGTACTTC.

The chain is built from TRBV4-1 and TRBJ2-5, with D perhaps TRBD2 (5 bases). From germline, CDR1 is MGHRA and CDR2 YSYEKL. CDR3 length equals 17 residues. Trimming shortened V by 5 bases and J by 1 base, and 20 bases separated the two germline ends. For the CDR3, the DNA is TGCGCCAGCAGCTCCCTCGTTGGTAGCGCGGGCCAAGAGACCCAGTACTTC. The encoded protein is CASSSLVGSAGQETQYF.

The J gene is TRBJ1-4, the V gene TRBV2; D is uncertain. The V and J ends lost 5 bases and 7 bases respectively, with 17 bases between them. CDR3 size: 15 residues. The germline V gene has CDR1 SNHLY and CDR2 FYNNEI. The CDR3 DNA follows: TGTGCCAGCAGTTACGCGGGGAGTCGGAGTGAAAAACTGTTTTTT. This codes for CASSYAGSRSEKLFF. Filled out from reference TRBV2 and TRBJ1-4, the complete variable domain reads EPEVTQTPSHQVTQMGQEVILRCVPISNHLYFYWYRQILGQKVEFLVSFYNNEISEKSEIFDDQFSVERPDGSNFTLKIRSTKLEDSAMYFCASSYAGSRSEKLFFGSGTQLSVL.

The genes are TRBV13 and TRBJ1-6; TRBD1 matches 7 bases. The V gene's germline CDR1 is PRHDT and CDR2 FYEKMQ (reference sequence). The ends lost 6 bases at V and 8 bases at J; junction bases unmatched: 10. The CDR3 runs 15 residues. The CDR3 DNA reads as TGTGCCAGCAGTGAAGTCTCAGGGGGTGATTCACCCCTCCACTTT. As protein: CASSEVSGGDSPLHF.

Comment on this clonotype: The germline gene is not matched at one end of the junction; a read error may be the cause. This rearrangement joins TRBV2 to TRBJ2-6, with a weak D call TRBD2 (7 bases). Germline values: CDR1 SNHLY, CDR2 FYNNEI. CDR3 length equals 15 residues. In DNA, the CDR3 is TGTGCCAGCAGGAGGACAGAGGGAGGGGGCAACGTCCTGACTTTC. Translating gives CASRRTEGGGNVLTF.

This clonotype has a count of ten or more. The rearrangement uses TRBV7-2 and TRBJ1-5; D gene uncertain. This CDR3 spans 13 amino acids. The V gene's germline CDR1 is SGHTA and CDR2 FQGNSA. Trimming took 5 bases from V and 7 from J, leaving 12 bases between them. Here the CDR3 reads CASSPALGQPQHF. CDR3 bases: TGTGCCAGCAGCCCAGCGCTAGGGCAGCCCCAGCATTTT. Supplemented by reference TRBV7-2 and TRBJ1-5, the full variable domain reads GAGVSQSPSNKVTEKGKDVELRCDPISGHTALYWYRQSLGQGLEFLIYFQGNSAPDKSGLPSDRFSAERTGGSVSTLTIQRTQQEDSAVYLCASSPALGQPQHFGDGTRLSIL.

The V and J genes are TRBV7-9 and TRBJ2-3, with 7 bases fitting TRBD2. The CDR3 sequence is 11 residues long. V trimming: 2 bases; J trimming: 14 bases; junction bases outside the gene matches: 4. Germline CDR1 SEHNR, CDR2 FQNEAQ (reference sequence). The CDR3 region is CASSLQGGRYF. The CDR3 bases are TGTGCCAGCAGCTTACAGGGAGGGCGGTATTTT. The entire variable domain, with the rest obtained from reference TRBV7-9 and TRBJ2-3, is as follows: DTGVSQNPRHKITKRGQNVTFRCDPISEHNRLYWYRQTLGQGPEFLTYFQNEAQLEKSRLLSDRFSAERPKGSFSTLEIQRTEQGDSAMYLCASSLQGGRYFGPGTRLTVL.

About this clonotype: A much larger clone lies a single base off, so this may be a read error. The chain links TRBV7-3 to TRBJ2-5; 10 bases fit TRBD1. The CDR3 has 15 residues. The V gene's germline CDR1 is SGHTA and CDR2 FQGTGA. The CDR3 region has the DNA TGTGCCGGCAGCGTAAGGGACAGGGGAAGCGAGACCCAGTACTTC. This sequence encodes CAGSVRDRGSETQYF.

This clonotype occurred a few times. The J gene is TRBJ2-7, the V gene TRBV19, with D hard to call. V dropped 0 bases and J dropped 5 bases, with 11 bases sitting between them. This CDR3 spans 14 amino acids. CDR1 is LNHDA and CDR2 is SQIVND in the germline V gene (reference sequence). The CDR3 region is CASSIDLLVDEQYF. The CDR3 DNA sequence: TGTGCCAGTAGTATAGATCTATTGGTAGACGAGCAGTACTTC.

This clonotype was seen only a few times. V and J are TRBV6-1 and TRBJ1-1; the D is unclear. Trimming shortened V by 3 bases and J by 3 bases, and 14 bases separated the two germline ends. Germline assignment: CDR1 MNHNS and CDR2 SASEGT. The CDR3 spans 15 residues. CDR3 region: CASSDPTPSHTEAFF. In DNA, the CDR3 is TGTGCCAGCAGTGACCCAACTCCATCACACACTGAAGCTTTCTTT.

A few counts support this clonotype. This chain uses TRBV20-1 with TRBJ2-7, with 8 bases that match TRBD1. Germline CDR1 and CDR2: DFQATT and SNEGSKA (reference sequence). The CDR3 loop spans 14 amino acids. V trimming: 2 bases; J trimming: 3 bases; junction bases outside the gene matches: 6. CDR3 protein: CSARHKTGDYEQYF. CDR3 in DNA: TGCAGTGCTAGACACAAGACAGGGGACTACGAGCAGTACTTC.

Ten or more counts support this clonotype. This chain links TRBV5-1 with TRBJ1-2; D ambiguous. CDR3 length: 13 amino acids. The V gene's germline CDR1 is SGHRS and CDR2 YFSETQ. V shed 6 bases and J shed 3 bases, with 12 bases lying between them. The CDR3 reads CASTVGRDYGYTF. The CDR3 DNA sequence: TGCGCCAGCACAGTCGGGCGTGACTATGGCTACACCTTC.

This clonotype was found many times. This chain joins TRBV10-3 and TRBJ1-2, with D hard to call. Trimming removed 5 bases at V and 3 bases at J, with 10 bases between. This CDR3 has 13 amino acids. CDR1 is ENHRY, CDR2 SYGVKD, per germline. Here the CDR3 reads CAISSGADYGYTF. CDR3 sequence (DNA): TGTGCCATCAGTTCAGGTGCCGACTATGGCTACACCTTC.

This clonotype was seen ten or more times. V is TRBV29-1 and J is TRBJ1-5, with 8 nucleotides matching TRBD1. The CDR3 spans 13 residues. The germline gives CDR1 SQVTM, CDR2 ANQGSEA. J gave up 5 bases and V 7 bases, and 7 bases lay outside the gene matches. CDR3 DNA: TGCAGCGCTTGGACAGGGACTGATCAGCCCCAGCATTTT. Encoded protein: CSAWTGTDQPQHF. Combining the CDR3 with reference TRBV29-1 and TRBJ1-5 gives the whole variable domain SAVISQKPSRDICQRGTSLTIQCQVDSQVTMMFWYRQQPGQSLTLIATANQGSEATYESGFVIDKFPISRPNLTFSTLTVSNMSPEDSSIYLCSAWTGTDQPQHFGDGTRLSIL.

This clonotype was detected a few times. The chain recombines TRBV12-3 or TRBV12-4 with TRBJ1-2; the D is unclear. CDR3 length: 13 amino acids. The V end lost 5 bases, the J end lost 8 bases, and 15 bases lay between the germline ends. The CDR3 spells CASSTSGARGYTF. The CDR3 region has the DNA TGTGCCAGCAGTACCTCGGGAGCCAGGGGCTACACCTTC.

The genes are TRBV14 and TRBJ2-7; perhaps TRBD2 as D (8 bases). V lost 3 bases and J lost 5, with 32 bases in between. This CDR3 has 20 residues. CDR1 and CDR2 (germline): SGHDN, FVKESK. CDR3 protein: CASSHTSGGAGAHQSHEQYF. CDR3 coding DNA: TGTGCCAGCAGCCATACCTCAGGGGGAGCGGGAGCCCACCAAAGCCACGAGCAGTACTTC.

This chain's CDR3 is CASSETGTGSYEQYF. The CDR3 DNA follows: TGTGCCAGCAGCGAAACCGGGACAGGGAGCTACGAGCAGTACTTC. The chain uses TRBV5-4 and TRBJ2-7, with TRBD1 identical over 9 bases. CDR3 size: 15 residues. V was pared by 4 bases and J by 3 bases, with 8 bases of the junction left unmatched. The germline gives CDR1 SGHNT, CDR2 YYREEE (reference sequence).